This TCR beta chain was recorded in a study of shared clonotypes between healthy human individuals (dated by TCRdb to about 2020). At the level of the whole study: Three men and a couple of women, aged 18 to 49 years, made up the cohort. To estimate repertoire size and how much clonotype sharing occurs between individuals, the study deeply sequenced the blood TCR repertoires of about five healthy adults. Different laboratories and diverse techniques were used to prepare libraries and sequence TCR repertoires, to increase sequencing depth and limit assay-specific biases. Between about 0.9 and 10 billion PBMCs per donor were obtained by leukapheresis. What the research found in general, with its limitations: Pairwise subsampling indicated that sequencing depth was expected to affect the degree of clonotype sharing among donors. Sampling was restricted to blood, and TCR repertoires in tissues likely differ from the TCR repertoires found in blood. Because the study included a small number of donors, the genetic and exposure-history diversity represented was limited.

Spanning cysteine to phenylalanine, the CDR3 consists of 13 amino acids. The read is trimmed to its CDR3 DNA, 39 bases read in frame from base 1. V is reduced by 1 base and J by 1 base, leaving a spacing of 5 bases between them. CDR1 and CDR2 are drawn from the germline V gene: SGHRS, YFSETQ. Using the deep immunoSEQ assay, TCR CDR3 regions were amplified from genomic DNA by multiplex PCR. Extracted genomic DNA from each cell subset was distributed evenly across all wells of several immunoSEQ 96-well plates, and each plate was treated as a replicate. Each replicate PCR for unsorted PBMC received roughly 300 ng genomic DNA, equal to tens of thousands of T cell genomes. Unsorted PBMC genomic DNA was sequenced across ten immunoSEQ deep assay plates. The purified libraries were quantified using a Qubit 3.0 fluorometer, sized with a Bioanalyzer 2100, and then quantified again using the KAPA Library Quantification kit. Each immunoSEQ 96-well plate was sequenced on its own single-read 150-cycle Illumina NextSeq 550 flow cell. Turning to the authors' computational methods: Because the immunoSEQ output held only junctional sequences and lacked quality scores, the filtering could not match the filtering applied to full-length reads. Sequences were annotated with PyIR, a Python wrapper for IgBLAST v1.9, and V/J genes and CDR3 were assigned using IMGT germline references. Reads were removed for weak V/J assignments (E-value above 1e-6), missing CDR3, stop codons, out-of-frame junctions, or ambiguous translated residues. V3J clonotypes were defined as sequences sharing the same inferred V gene, J gene, and CDR3 amino acid sequence. To compute the percentage overlap between repertoires, the number of shared unique clonotypes was divided by the size of the smaller repertoire. Repertoire richness was assessed with RTK rarefaction, the Chao1 estimator, and Recon v2.1 estimates of unobserved clonotypes. Here the immuneACCESS table is served through TCRdb, limited to in-frame sequences with V and J called. Missing clones are a known gap in these copies; in checked studies unresolved V genes cover under half, and the rest lacks a known reason. V and J calls and clone size are given by that table; D and trimming were obtained from the DNA. The sample data list approximately 470,000 clones, and roughly 80% of these were observed just once. The top ten clonotypes cover over 9.5% of the sample.

Donors were healthy HIV-negative adults with no recently reported acute infections or vaccinations. All donors were Caucasian adults living in Nashville, Tennessee, USA. In the unsorted samples, 90 million or so PBMCs were counted, and genomic DNA was extracted using the QIAamp DNA Blood Mini kit. After blood collection by leukapheresis, PBMCs were isolated using Ficoll-Histopaque density gradient centrifugation and then cryopreserved in the vapor phase of liquid nitrogen. To note about this clone: No antigen is known for it. No base qualities exist here, and no much larger clone lies one base off it.

The clonotype comes from a woman aged 40 to 50 in good health. Some clones in this sample may be carry-over from other donors' samples. The chain was built from TRBV5-1 and TRBJ1-1; no confident D gene assignment can be made. The material sequenced was PBMCs. For the CDR3, the sequence is CASSLIENTEAFF. In nucleotides, the sequence is TGCGCCAGCAGCTTGATCGAGAACACTGAAGCTTTCTTT.